This TCR beta chain appears in the sequencing data of a study of shared clonotypes between healthy human individuals. The CDR3 is 15 residues long. CDR1 is MNHEY, CDR2 SVGAGI, per germline. V trimming: 1 base; J trimming: 8 bases; junction bases outside the gene matches: 7. The repertoire was sequenced with immunoSEQ multiplex PCR; TCRdb's copy has only in-frame clones and lacks some. The data contain about 2.4 million clones, approximately 92% of them singletons. About this clone itself: Its antigen is unidentified.

General observations from the study: All-four-donor shared clonotypes had higher generation probabilities than non-shared clonotypes did.

Specimen: naive CD4+ T cells sorted from blood. Subset in this sample: CD45RA+ positively selected. The chain is built from TRBV6-5 and TRBJ2-1, with 8 nucleotides matching TRBD2. This clonotype was sampled from a man aged 18 to 29 in good health. The CDR3 reads CASSYYDGLADEQFF. In DNA form, the CDR3 reads TGTGCCAGCAGTTACTACGATGGACTAGCTGATGAGCAGTTCTTC.